This is a list of T cell receptor beta chains from one sample in a study of cytomegalovirus exposure and HLA in healthy donors. Generated by immunoSEQ multiplex PCR, the TCRdb table keeps only in-frame clones and is missing some. Of approximately 60,000 clones in the sample, about 80% were seen once. Sequencing was carried out using PBMCs. The source of these receptors is a man in his forties in good health and CMV-seronegative. The CDR3 runs from the conserved cysteine through the conserved F or W. The D gene is left open where the match is weak. Where a row states a size, it is once, few, many or the class of an expanded clone; other rows omit it.

clone size | D gene | J gene | V gene | CDR3 length | CDR3 protein | CDR3 DNA
NA | NA | TRBJ2-2 | TRBV5-1 | 15 | CASSLLSVIAGELFF | TGCGCCAGCAGCTTGCTTAGTGTTATCGCCGGGGAGCTGTTTTTT
few | TRBD1 | TRBJ1-4 | TRBV11-3 | 17 | CASSPWGQLGSDEKLFF | TGTGCCAGCAGCCCTTGGGGACAGCTCGGCTCTGATGAAAAACTGTTTTTT
NA | NA | TRBJ2-3 | TRBV6-5 | 13 | CASRPGGTDTQYF | TGTGCCAGCAGGCCGGGGGGCACAGATACGCAGTATTTT
NA | NA | TRBJ1-6 | TRBV2 | 13 | CASRPVQWLSLHF | TGTGCCAGCAGACCCGTCCAGTGGTTATCCCTCCACTTT
NA | TRBD1 | TRBJ2-1 | TRBV29-1 | 14 | CSVRQGAFVNEQFF | TGCAGCGTTCGACAGGGGGCGTTTGTGAATGAGCAGTTCTTC
NA | NA | TRBJ2-5 | TRBV9 | 11 | CASSGQGPQYF | TGTGCCAGCAGCGGGCAGGGGCCCCAGTACTTC
NA | NA | TRBJ2-3 | TRBV5-6 | 13 | CASSPVGTDTQYF | TGTGCCAGCAGCCCCGTAGGCACAGATACGCAGTATTTT
once | NA | TRBJ1-5 | TRBV23-1 | 17 | CASTLLGGAGDNQPQHF | TGCGCCAGCACACTCCTCGGGGGGGCGGGGGACAATCAGCCCCAGCATTTT
NA | NA | TRBJ2-1 | TRBV30 | 13 | CAWSVRWANEQFF | TGTGCCTGGAGTGTACGGTGGGCGAATGAGCAGTTCTTC
NA | NA | TRBJ2-7 | TRBV6-6 | 14 | CASSYRGVLYEQYF | TGTGCCAGCAGTTACCGCGGGGTGTTGTACGAGCAGTACTTC
few | TRBD1 | TRBJ1-6 | TRBV2 | 14 | CASSQTGGTPTLHF | TGTGCCAGCAGTCAAACAGGGGGCACTCCGACCCTCCACTTT
NA | NA | TRBJ2-1 | TRBV29-1 | 16 | CSARSFKLANNNEQFF | TGCAGCGCCCGAAGTTTTAAACTAGCAAACAACAATGAGCAGTTCTTC
NA | TRBD1 | TRBJ1-6 | TRBV6-5 | 15 | CASSYSPGQNSPLHF | TGTGCCAGCAGTTACTCCCCGGGACAGAATTCACCCCTCCACTTT
NA | NA | TRBJ1-1 | TRBV19 | 13 | CASNSVVKTEAFF | TGTGCCAGTAATTCGGTGGTGAAGACTGAAGCTTTCTTT
NA | NA | TRBJ1-1 | TRBV13 | 14 | CASSLTGLNTEAFF | TGTGCCAGCAGCTTAACAGGGTTGAACACTGAAGCTTTCTTT
NA | TRBD2 | TRBJ2-5 | TRBV7-7 | 19 | CASSFGASGDQLGGETQYF | TGTGCCAGCAGCTTCGGGGCTAGCGGGGACCAACTGGGGGGGGAGACCCAGTACTTC
NA | TRBD2 | TRBJ2-1 | TRBV2 | 15 | CASSVSGASYNEQFF | TGTGCCAGCAGCGTTAGCGGGGCCTCCTACAATGAGCAGTTCTTC
NA | NA | TRBJ2-5 | TRBV11-3 | 16 | CASSQITGLRQETQYF | TGTGCCAGCAGCCAAATCACAGGGCTCCGGCAAGAGACCCAGTACTTC
NA | TRBD1 | TRBJ1-1 | TRBV6-1 | 16 | CASSVLQGAMNTEAFF | TGTGCCAGCAGTGTTCTACAGGGGGCAATGAACACTGAAGCTTTCTTT
NA | NA | TRBJ1-1 | TRBV30 | 12 | CAWRAGNTEAFF | TGTGCCTGGAGGGCAGGGAACACTGAAGCTTTCTTT
NA | TRBD1 | TRBJ2-1 | TRBV28 | 13 | CASLDRGYNEQFF | TGTGCCAGCCTAGACAGGGGTTACAATGAGCAGTTCTTC
NA | TRBD1 | TRBJ2-3 | TRBV28 | 15 | CASSFRTGPGGTQYF | TGTGCCAGCAGTTTCCGGACAGGGCCTGGGGGTACGCAGTATTTT
NA | NA | TRBJ1-2 | TRBV27 | 13 | CASSNILFYGYTF | TGTGCCAGCAGTAACATCCTCTTCTATGGCTACACCTTC
NA | TRBD1 | TRBJ1-2 | TRBV30 | 14 | CAWERDRGLNGYTF | TGTGCCTGGGAACGCGACAGGGGTCTGAATGGCTACACCTTC
NA | NA | TRBJ1-1 | TRBV6-5 | 14 | CASSYGSGWTEAFF | TGTGCCAGCAGTTACGGGTCAGGGTGGACTGAAGCTTTCTTT
NA | NA | TRBJ1-5 | TRBV6-1 | 15 | CASSEGSGGNQPQHF | TGTGCCAGCAGTGAAGGATCAGGGGGCAATCAGCCCCAGCATTTT
NA | NA | TRBJ2-1 | TRBV5-4 | 16 | CASSKELAGSYNEQFF | TGTGCCAGCAGCAAGGAGTTGGCGGGGTCCTACAATGAGCAGTTCTTC
NA | TRBD1 | TRBJ1-3 | TRBV7-8 | 16 | CASSITGAHSGNTIYF | TGTGCCAGCAGCATCACAGGGGCCCACTCTGGAAACACCATATATTTT
NA | TRBD1 | TRBJ1-1 | TRBV30 | 15 | CAWSANRGMNTEAFF | TGTGCCTGGAGTGCCAACAGGGGAATGAACACTGAAGCTTTCTTT
few | TRBD1 | TRBJ2-3 | TRBV5-6 | 14 | CASSRGQGWDTQYF | TGTGCCAGCAGCCGCGGACAGGGGTGGGATACGCAGTATTTT
NA | NA | TRBJ2-7 | TRBV7-6 | 13 | CASSLVRDHEQYF | TGTGCCAGCAGCTTAGTACGCGATCACGAGCAGTACTTC
NA | NA | TRBJ2-3 | TRBV5-4 | 14 | CASSSIGRTDTQYF | TGTGCCAGCAGCTCAATTGGGCGCACAGATACGCAGTATTTT
NA | NA | TRBJ2-5 | TRBV19 | 17 | CASSPTPRTTVHETQYF | TGTGCCAGTAGTCCAACCCCGCGCACGACAGTCCACGAGACCCAGTACTTC
NA | NA | TRBJ2-1 | TRBV7-3 | 14 | CASSPSGAYNEQFF | TGTGCCAGCAGCCCAAGCGGAGCCTACAATGAGCAGTTCTTC
NA | NA | TRBJ1-2 | TRBV28 | 13 | CASSQTGNGGYTF | TGTGCCAGCAGTCAAACCGGGAATGGTGGCTACACCTTC
few | NA | TRBJ1-5 | TRBV2 | 13 | CASTPRGGQPQHF | TGTGCCAGCACCCCTAGGGGAGGTCAGCCCCAGCATTTT
NA | NA | TRBJ2-5 | TRBV7-9 | 14 | CASSSPGLVETQYF | TGTGCCAGCAGCTCACCCGGGTTGGTAGAGACCCAGTACTTC
NA | NA | TRBJ1-2 | TRBV19 | 11 | CAIGLGSGYTF | TGTGCCATCGGACTGGGAAGCGGCTACACCTTC
NA | TRBD2 | TRBJ2-7 | TRBV7-9 | 14 | CASSLQGLVDEQYF | TGTGCCAGCAGCTTACAAGGACTAGTGGACGAGCAGTACTTC
NA | NA | TRBJ1-2 | TRBV9 | 13 | CASSVEANYGYTF | TGTGCCAGCAGCGTAGAAGCGAACTATGGCTACACCTTC
NA | NA | TRBJ1-2 | TRBV5-5 | 16 | CASSEGTRVVGYGYTF | TGTGCCAGCAGCGAAGGGACAAGGGTAGTGGGCTATGGCTACACCTTC
NA | TRBD1 | TRBJ2-2 | TRBV7-6 | 15 | CASSSRQGQHGELFF | TGTGCCAGCAGCAGTCGACAGGGCCAACACGGGGAGCTGTTTTTT
NA | TRBD1 | TRBJ1-5 | TRBV2 | 15 | CASRAIDRENQPQHF | TGTGCCAGCAGAGCTATAGACAGGGAGAATCAGCCCCAGCATTTT
NA | NA | TRBJ2-2 | TRBV15 | 15 | CATSPRGRLTGELFF | TGTGCCACCAGCCCAAGAGGGCGGTTAACCGGGGAGCTGTTTTTT
NA | TRBD1 | TRBJ1-2 | TRBV4-3 | 17 | CASSQDLPGQGVYGYTF | TGCGCCAGCAGCCAAGATCTTCCGGGACAGGGTGTCTATGGCTACACCTTC
NA | TRBD1 | TRBJ1-1 | TRBV19 | 13 | CASSAHRGGEAFF | TGTGCCAGTAGTGCTCACAGGGGGGGTGAAGCTTTCTTT
few | TRBD1 | TRBJ2-7 | TRBV11-2 | 13 | CASSADRTYEQYF | TGTGCCAGCAGCGCGGACAGGACCTACGAGCAGTACTTC
NA | NA | TRBJ2-6 | TRBV6-1 | 14 | CASWPVSGANVLTF | TGTGCCAGTTGGCCTGTCTCTGGGGCCAACGTCCTGACTTTC
NA | NA | TRBJ1-1 | TRBV28 | 19 | CASSLYFRGGRIMNTEAFF | TGTGCCAGCAGTTTATATTTTAGGGGGGGGCGGATCATGAACACTGAAGCTTTCTTT
NA | TRBD1 | TRBJ2-5 | TRBV30 | 15 | CAWTPGTAYQETQYF | TGTGCCTGGACCCCCGGGACAGCGTACCAAGAGACCCAGTACTTC